This entry lists 5 T cell receptor beta chains sequenced from one sample in a study of blood T cell repertoires in COVID-19. Data came from immunoSEQ multiplex PCR; TCRdb stores just in-frame clones and leaves some out. The data show around 300,000 clones, with approximately 91% seen just once and 1.5% to 2% held by the top ten. The specimen was PBMCs or T cells enriched from blood (not recorded which). The receptors come from a woman aged 40 to 50 who had recovered from COVID-19.

The genes are TRBV5-3 and TRBJ2-7; 8 bases are shared with TRBD2. TRBV5-3 is annotated as an ORF whose role is uncertain. Trimming removed 4 bases from V and 0 bases from J; junction bases left unmatched: 12. The CDR3 covers 17 residues. The CDR3 bases are TGTGCCAGAAGCCCTACGACTAGCGACGATAGCTCCTACGAGCAGTACTTC. As protein: CARSPTTSDDSSYEQYF.

A note on this clone: Within the sample, other DNA sequences also encode this same CDR3. The chain joins TRBV15 to TRBJ1-5, with 8 nucleotides matching TRBD1. The V and J ends lost 0 bases and 1 base, in that order; junction bases with no gene match: 5. Per germline, CDR1 LNHNV and CDR2 YYDKDF (reference sequence). CDR3 length: 17 residues. The CDR3 nucleotides are TGTGCCACCAGCAGAGATCAGCCAGGGGGCAGCAATCAGCCCCAGCATTTT. Translated, it gives CATSRDQPGGSNQPQHF.

This sequence joins TRBV18 and TRBJ2-7; a weak D match, TRBD1 (5 bases). Trimming took 4 bases from V and 0 from J, leaving 10 bases between them. Germline V gives CDR1 KGHSH, CDR2 LQKENI. This CDR3 is built from 14 residues. DNA for the CDR3: TGTGCCAGCTCACGGGCGACAGCCTCCTACGAGCAGTACTTC. Amino acid sequence: CASSRATASYEQYF.

This clone was detected only a few times. The V gene is TRBV19, the J gene TRBJ2-2; D is possibly TRBD1 (7 bases). V was shortened by 6 bases and J by 0 bases, with 14 bases between the two germline ends. The CDR3 has 16 residues. Germline-derived CDR1 and CDR2 are LNHDA and SQIVND (reference sequence). The CDR3 loop reads CASRRGRGSNTGELFF. CDR3 in DNA: TGTGCCAGTAGAAGGGGGCGGGGATCGAACACCGGGGAGCTGTTTTTT.

The V and J genes are TRBV7-9 and TRBJ1-6; 7 nucleotides align to TRBD1. V lost 4 bases, J lost 9 bases, and 9 bases stayed unmatched. The CDR3 is 15 residues long. Germline CDR1 and CDR2: SEHNR and FQNEAQ (reference sequence). In DNA form, the CDR3 reads TGTGCCAGCAGCTCCACAGGGGACCTTTCTTCACCCCTCCACTTT. Residues: CASSSTGDLSSPLHF.